Below are 28 T cell receptor beta chains sequenced from a single sample in a study of blood T cell repertoires in COVID-19. Libraries were prepared by immunoSEQ multiplex PCR; TCRdb keeps only in-frame clonotypes and omits some of them. The sample shows about 67,000 clones, more than 75% of them seen only once. Sequencing used peripheral blood. Receptors originate from a woman aged 60-70 years with acute or convalescent COVID-19.

The chain recombines TRBV6-5 with TRBJ2-3, with D tentatively TRBD2 (5 bases). The germline V gene encodes CDR1 MNHEY and CDR2 SVGAGI. The CDR3 has 13 residues. V lost 5 bases to trimming and J lost 2 bases, with 8 bases between them. In DNA form, the CDR3 reads TGTGCCAGCAGTCGCGGGCTCACAGATACGCAGTATTTT. Protein: CASSRGLTDTQYF.

The V call is TRBV9, the J call TRBJ2-7; D is possibly TRBD2 (5 bases). Trimming removed 0 bases from V and 4 bases from J, with 11 bases in between. The CDR3 contains 14 residues. In germline, CDR1 is SGDLS, CDR2 YYNGEE. As DNA, the CDR3 is TGTGCCAGCAGCGTAGCGGGGAGTGGTTACGAGCAGTACTTC. It translates to CASSVAGSGYEQYF.

V gene TRBV7-2 combines with J gene TRBJ2-3, with D maybe TRBD1 (7 bases). The ends were cut back, 5 bases at V and 2 bases at J, with 17 bases in the middle. Germline-derived CDR1 and CDR2 are SGHTA and FQGNSA. The CDR3 runs 16 residues. The CDR3 sequence is CASSGHGGGTTDTQYF. CDR3 nucleotides: TGTGCCAGCAGCGGGCACGGAGGGGGCACCACAGATACGCAGTATTTT.

In its sample, this clone was seen once. The chain uses TRBV5-1 and TRBJ2-1; 11 bases agree with TRBD1. The V gene end was trimmed by 4 bases and the J gene end by 5 bases; junction bases not matched to a gene: 11. CDR1 is SGHRS, CDR2 YFSETQ, per germline. CDR3 length equals 17 residues. CDR3 sequence: CASSTGPGQGVDNEQFF. CDR3 bases: TGCGCCAGCAGCACAGGGCCGGGACAGGGGGTAGACAATGAGCAGTTCTTC.

The chain has TRBV7-6 and TRBJ2-1, with 7 bases fitting TRBD2. The V gene end was trimmed by 3 bases and the J gene end by 10 bases; junction bases not matched to a gene: 9. The length of the CDR3 is 14 residues. The germline CDR1 and CDR2 sequences are SGHVS and FNYEAQ. The CDR3 spells CASSLGGRGYEQFF. The CDR3 nucleotides read TGTGCCAGCAGCTTGGGAGGGCGGGGGTACGAGCAGTTCTTC.

The chain recombines TRBV7-3 with TRBJ1-6, with a weak D call TRBD1 (5 bases). The CDR3 contains 12 residues. The germline V and J ends were trimmed by 5 bases and 12 bases, with 11 bases remaining between them. Looked up from germline, CDR1 is SGHTA and CDR2 is FQGTGA. The CDR3 DNA sequence: TGTGCCAGCAGCGAACCAGGGTTACCCCTCCACTTT. Residues: CASSEPGLPLHF.

The chain carries TRBV5-1 and TRBJ2-3; 9 bases fit TRBD2. J lost 6 bases, V lost 0 bases, and 8 bases had no gene match. The length of the CDR3 is 16 residues. CDR1 SGHRS and CDR2 YFSETQ come from the germline V gene. The CDR3 nucleotides are TGCGCCAGCAGCTTGGTCACGAGCGGGGGGTTGGATACGCAGTATTTT. Amino acids: CASSLVTSGGLDTQYF.

The chain carries TRBV2 and TRBJ1-2, with TRBD1 matching over 8 bases. V lost 4 bases and J lost 4; bases outside the gene matches: 8. CDR3 length: 15 residues. CDR1 and CDR2 from the germline V gene are SNHLY and FYNNEI. As DNA, the CDR3 is TGTGCCAGCAGTGTGGGGCAGGGGGCAACCTATGGCTACACCTTC. It codes for CASSVGQGATYGYTF.

The CDR3 reads CASSPAGTNTQYF. The CDR3 region has the DNA TGTGCCAGCAGCCCGGCCGGGACAAACACGCAGTATTTT. This chain joins TRBV5-5 and TRBJ2-3, with D tentatively TRBD1 (6 bases). This CDR3 has 13 amino acids. V shed 4 bases and J shed 9 bases, with 15 bases lying between them. Germline CDR1 is SGHKS and CDR2 is YYEKEE (reference sequence).

This chain uses TRBV5-1 with TRBJ2-5; 7 bases are shared with TRBD1. The germline V gene encodes CDR1 SGHRS and CDR2 YFSETQ. This CDR3 has 14 residues. V was clipped by 6 bases and J by 4 bases; unmatched bases: 9. The CDR3 is CASTIQGFGETQYF. In DNA, the CDR3 is TGCGCCAGCACGATACAGGGGTTCGGAGAGACCCAGTACTTC.

The sample holds a few counts of this clone. The chain has TRBV3-1 (or the pseudogene TRBV3-2) and TRBJ2-4; 10 bases are a match to TRBD1. The V segment lost 4 bases and the J segment 7 bases; nucleotides outside the gene matches: 4. This CDR3 spans 14 amino acids. The germline gives CDR1 LGHDT, CDR2 YNNKEL (reference sequence). CDR3 nucleotides: TGTGCCAGCAGCCTGGGACAGGGGAAGAACATTCAGTACTTC. As protein: CASSLGQGKNIQYF.

V is TRBV10-3 and J is TRBJ1-1; 7 nucleotides agree with TRBD1. The V and J ends lost 0 bases and 4 bases, in that order; junction bases with no gene match: 11. There are 17 residues in the CDR3. Germline loops: CDR1 ENHRY, CDR2 SYGVKD. CDR3 coding DNA: TGTGCCATCAGTGAGTCGCCCTTCCGGGACAGAAGCACTGAAGCTTTCTTT. Amino acid sequence: CAISESPFRDRSTEAFF.

The gene calls are TRBV11-2 and TRBJ1-1; TRBD1 agrees at 7 bases. V lost 5 bases and J lost 8; bases outside the gene matches: 5. CDR1 and CDR2 (germline): SGHAT, FQNNGV. The CDR3 is made up of 12 amino acids. The CDR3 region is CASSQRQGEAFF. The CDR3 DNA reads TGTGCCAGCAGCCAAAGACAGGGCGAAGCTTTCTTT.

The rearrangement joins TRBV27 to TRBJ2-3; D possibly corresponds to TRBD2 (6 bases). From germline, CDR1 is MNHEY and CDR2 SMNVEV (reference sequence). The ends were cut back, 2 bases at V and 2 bases at J, with 14 bases in the middle. This CDR3 has 16 amino acids. The CDR3 sequence: CASSLTALRDTDTQYF. The CDR3, as DNA: TGTGCCAGCAGTTTAACCGCGCTGCGGGACACAGATACGCAGTATTTT.

The chain combines TRBV5-6 with TRBJ1-3, with D hard to call. V lost 0 bases and J lost 4, with 11 bases in between. The germline V gene has CDR1 SGHDT and CDR2 YYEEEE. The CDR3 consists of 15 residues. CDR3 loop: CASSLAPGPGNTIYF. In nucleotides, the CDR3 is TGTGCCAGCAGCTTGGCCCCAGGCCCCGGAAACACCATATATTTT.

V gene TRBV5-1 combines with J gene TRBJ2-1; D might be TRBD2 (6 bases). Per germline, CDR1 SGHRS and CDR2 YFSETQ. This CDR3 region has 15 residues. The germline V and J ends were trimmed by 5 bases and 0 bases, with 12 bases remaining between them. This chain's CDR3 is CASRKGGDSYNEQFF. The CDR3 bases are TGCGCCAGCAGGAAGGGCGGGGACTCCTACAATGAGCAGTTCTTC.

This clone has just one count. V usage is TRBV5-1 and J usage is TRBJ1-2; D is perhaps TRBD1 (5 bases). Between the trimmed V and J ends, which lost 0 bases and 8 bases, there was a span of 11 bases. The length of the CDR3 is 13 residues. Germline CDR1 is SGHRS and CDR2 is YFSETQ. CDR3 sequence (DNA): TGCGCCAGCAGCTTGGCGGGGGGAGGCGGCTACACCTTC. Protein product: CASSLAGGGGYTF. Looking up the rest from reference TRBV5-1 and TRBJ1-2 gives the full variable domain: KAGVTQTPRYLIKTRGQQVTLSCSPISGHRSVSWYQQTPGQGLQFLFEYFSETQRNKGNFPGRFSGRQFSNSRSEMNVSTLELGDSALYLCASSLAGGGGYTFGSGTRLTVV.

The chain recombines TRBV6-5 with TRBJ1-3; 8 bases fit TRBD1. This CDR3 region has 15 residues. Trimming cost V 0 bases and J 6 bases; bases outside gene matches: 4. Germline V gives CDR1 MNHEY, CDR2 SVGAGI. CDR3 nucleotide sequence: TGTGCCAGCAGTTACTCGGCCAGGGGGCTAAACACCATATATTTT. This translates into CASSYSARGLNTIYF.

The chain couples TRBV27 to TRBJ2-1, with 7 bases that match TRBD2. The length of the CDR3 is 12 residues. The germline CDR1 and CDR2 sequences are MNHEY and SMNVEV (reference sequence). V was pared by 8 bases and J by 7 bases, with 5 bases of the junction left unmatched. CDR3 DNA sequence: TGTGCCAGCGGTCCGGGGGGAAATGAGCAGTTCTTC. Its translation is CASGPGGNEQFF.

This chain uses TRBV19 with TRBJ2-2; a possible D gene is TRBD2 (6 bases). The CDR3 is 14 amino acids. The V end was cut by 7 bases, the J end by 4 bases, with 13 bases between. CDR1 and CDR2 from the germline V gene are LNHDA and SQIVND (reference sequence). CDR3 nucleotide sequence: TGTGCCAGTAACGGCGGGGTGGCCACCGGGGAGCTGTTTTTT. It translates to CASNGGVATGELFF.

The CDR3 nucleotides read TGTGCCGTTAGGACAGGAGGGAACACTGAAGCTTTCTTT. Translation gives CAVRTGGNTEAFF. The chain is built from TRBV10-3 and TRBJ1-1, with 7 positions matching TRBD1. The CDR3 is made up of 13 amino acids. Unmatched junction bases numbered 7, after V lost 11 bases and J lost 1 base. In germline, CDR1 is ENHRY, CDR2 SYGVKD.

This rearrangement joins TRBV7-3 to TRBJ2-5; TRBD1 agrees at 10 bases. This CDR3 comprises 15 residues. Losses at the gene ends were 5 bases for V and 4 bases for J; bases not matched to a gene: 7. Germline-derived CDR1 and CDR2 are SGHTA and FQGTGA. This chain's CDR3 is CASSTGQGGLETQYF. CDR3 DNA: TGTGCCAGCAGCACAGGACAGGGGGGGTTAGAGACCCAGTACTTC.

The chain couples TRBV5-1 to TRBJ1-2; D unresolved. The length of the CDR3 is 13 residues. CDR1 is SGHRS and CDR2 is YFSETQ in the germline V gene. Trimming left V 0 bases short and J 6 bases short, with 9 bases between. The CDR3 bases are TGCGCCAGCAGCTTGGCCCGATCAGATGGCTACACCTTC. Its protein product is CASSLARSDGYTF.

The rearrangement uses TRBV5-1 and TRBJ1-1, with D tentatively TRBD1 (5 bases). This CDR3 is 14 amino acids long. CDR1 and CDR2 (germline): SGHRS, YFSETQ. The V end was cut by 3 bases, the J end by 1 base, with 10 bases between. The CDR3 spells CASSSGLTNTEAFF. In DNA form, the CDR3 reads TGCGCCAGCAGCTCGGGACTCACGAACACTGAAGCTTTCTTT.

V usage is TRBV27 and J usage is TRBJ1-6; 7 nucleotides line up with TRBD1. Germline V gene lookup returns CDR1 MNHEY and CDR2 SMNVEV (reference sequence). This CDR3 region has 14 residues. With V trimmed by 7 bases and J by 4 bases, 4 bases remained unmatched. The DNA for the CDR3 is TGTGCCAGCACCTCGGGACAGTATAATTCACCCCTCCACTTT. Protein sequence: CASTSGQYNSPLHF.

This chain links TRBV5-5 with TRBJ2-5; D call uncertain. The V end lost 2 bases, the J end lost 1 base, and 9 bases lay between the germline ends. The CDR3 length is 14 residues. Looked up from germline, CDR1 is SGHKS and CDR2 is YYEKEE (reference sequence). This chain's CDR3 is CASSFFSGQETQYF. As DNA, the CDR3 is TGTGCCAGCAGCTTTTTTTCGGGCCAAGAGACCCAGTACTTC.

The chain employs TRBV9 and TRBJ2-3; possibly TRBD2 for D (5 bases). The V end was cut by 2 bases, the J end by 1 base, with 8 bases between. This CDR3 has 14 amino acids. From germline, CDR1 is SGDLS and CDR2 YYNGEE. The chain's CDR3 is CASSVGIGTDTQYF. In DNA, the CDR3 is TGTGCCAGCAGCGTCGGGATTGGCACAGATACGCAGTATTTT.

The chain employs TRBV27 and TRBJ2-5, with unresolved D. This CDR3 comprises 12 residues. V lost 7 bases to trimming and J lost 2 bases, with 8 bases between them. Germline values: CDR1 MNHEY, CDR2 SMNVEV (reference sequence). The CDR3 spells CASTETQETQYF. Here the CDR3 DNA reads TGTGCCAGCACCGAGACTCAAGAGACCCAGTACTTC.